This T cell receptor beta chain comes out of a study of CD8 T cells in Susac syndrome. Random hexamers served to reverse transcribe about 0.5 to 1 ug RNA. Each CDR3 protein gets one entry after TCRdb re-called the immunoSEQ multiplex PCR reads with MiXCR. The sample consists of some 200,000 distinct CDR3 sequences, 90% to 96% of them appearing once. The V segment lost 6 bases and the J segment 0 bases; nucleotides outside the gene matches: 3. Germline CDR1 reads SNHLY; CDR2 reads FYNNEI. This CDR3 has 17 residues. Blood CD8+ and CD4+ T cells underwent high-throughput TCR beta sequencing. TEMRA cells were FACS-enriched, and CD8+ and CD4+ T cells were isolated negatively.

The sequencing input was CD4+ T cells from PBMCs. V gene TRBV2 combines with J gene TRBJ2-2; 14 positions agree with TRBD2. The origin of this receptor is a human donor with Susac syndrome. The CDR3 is CASRRTSGGTNTGELFF. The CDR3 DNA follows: TGTGCCAGCAGACGGACTAGCGGGGGGACGAACACCGGGGAGCTGTTTTTT.